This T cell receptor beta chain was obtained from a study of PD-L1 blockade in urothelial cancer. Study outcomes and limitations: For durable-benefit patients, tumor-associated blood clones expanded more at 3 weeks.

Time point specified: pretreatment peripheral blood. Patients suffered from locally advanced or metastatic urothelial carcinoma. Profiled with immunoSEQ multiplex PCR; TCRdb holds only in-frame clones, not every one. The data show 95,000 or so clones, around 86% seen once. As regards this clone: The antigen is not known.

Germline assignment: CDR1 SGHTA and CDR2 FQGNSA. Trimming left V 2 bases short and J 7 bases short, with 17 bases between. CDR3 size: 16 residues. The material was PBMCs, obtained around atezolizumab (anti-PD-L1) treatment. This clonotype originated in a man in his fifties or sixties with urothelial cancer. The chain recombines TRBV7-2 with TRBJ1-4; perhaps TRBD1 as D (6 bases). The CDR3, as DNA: TGTGCCAGCAGCTTATTCCCACAGGGAAGGGGTGAAAAACTGTTTTTT. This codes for CASSLFPQGRGEKLFF.